The count of the clone carrying this T cell receptor (beta chain) is one. Its antigen remains unidentified. The data belong to a study of cytomegalovirus exposure and HLA in healthy donors. About the research overall: The use of the same platform for the approximately 130 validation repertoires and the roughly 730 first-cohort repertoires was reported by a later analysis. Study results and caveats: Investigators reported approximately 170 TCR beta chains as tied to cytomegalovirus. In vitro experiments confirmed that three CMV-associated chains were specific for CMV antigens.

Trimming cost V 6 bases and J 3 bases; bases outside gene matches: 3. From germline, CDR1 is MNHEY and CDR2 SMNVEV (reference sequence). The CDR3 loop spans 14 amino acids. Assay: immunoSEQ multiplex PCR; the TCRdb copy retains only in-frame clones and omits some. The sample comprises 55,000 to 75,000 clones, approximately 93% of which are singletons, and 1.4% rests with the top ten. This clonotype was sampled from a man younger than 35 in good health and CMV-seropositive. Sequencing was performed on PBMCs. This sequence joins TRBV27 and TRBJ2-1, with 9 positions matching TRBD1. In nucleotides, the CDR3 is TGTGCCAGCAGCCGACAGGGGGACTACAATGAGCAGTTCTTC. It specifies CASSRQGDYNEQFF.